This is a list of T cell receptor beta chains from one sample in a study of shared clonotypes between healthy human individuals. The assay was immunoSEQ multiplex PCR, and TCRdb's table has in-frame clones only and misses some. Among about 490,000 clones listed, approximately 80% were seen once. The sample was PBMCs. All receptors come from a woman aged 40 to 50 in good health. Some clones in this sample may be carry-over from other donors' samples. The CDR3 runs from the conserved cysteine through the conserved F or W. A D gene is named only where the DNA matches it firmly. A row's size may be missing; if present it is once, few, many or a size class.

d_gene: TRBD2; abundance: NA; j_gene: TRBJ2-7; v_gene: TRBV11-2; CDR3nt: TGTGCCAGCAGCTTACTAGCGGGAGGGCTCGGGATACACAACGAGCAGTACTTC; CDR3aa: CASSLLAGGLGIHNEQYF
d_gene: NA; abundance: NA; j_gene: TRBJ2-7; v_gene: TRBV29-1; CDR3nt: TGCAGCGGCCTAGTAAGCTACGAGCAGTACTTC; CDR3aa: CSGLVSYEQYF
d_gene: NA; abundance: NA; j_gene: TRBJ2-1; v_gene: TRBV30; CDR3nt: TGTGCCTGGAGTGGTGCAGGGGGGTTGGTTGAGCAGTTCTTC; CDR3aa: CAWSGAGGLVEQFF
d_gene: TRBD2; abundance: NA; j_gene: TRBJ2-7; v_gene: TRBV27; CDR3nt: TGTGCCAGCAGTTTATCGGGAGGGTACGAGCAGTACTTC; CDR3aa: CASSLSGGYEQYF
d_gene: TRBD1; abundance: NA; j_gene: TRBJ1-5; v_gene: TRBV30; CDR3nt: TGTGCCTGGGACACAGGGGGAAATCAGCCCCAGCATTTT; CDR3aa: CAWDTGGNQPQHF
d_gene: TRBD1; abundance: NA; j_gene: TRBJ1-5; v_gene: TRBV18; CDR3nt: TGTGCCAGCTCTCTCGACAGGGGCAATCAGCCCCAGCATTTT; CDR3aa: CASSLDRGNQPQHF
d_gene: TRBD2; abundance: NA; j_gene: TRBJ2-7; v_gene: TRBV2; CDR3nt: TGTGCCAGCAGTGAGGGGTCACTAGCGGCCTCCTACGAGCAGTACTTC; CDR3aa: CASSEGSLAASYEQYF
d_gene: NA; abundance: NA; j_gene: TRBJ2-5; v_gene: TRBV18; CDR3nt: TGTGCCAGCTCCCAGGAGAGGGAGACCCAGTACTTC; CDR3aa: CASSQERETQYF
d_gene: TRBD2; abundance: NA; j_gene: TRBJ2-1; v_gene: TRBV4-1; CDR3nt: TGCGCCAGCAGCCCTCTTGGGCTAGCGGGAGGGGATGAGCAGTTCTTC; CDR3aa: CASSPLGLAGGDEQFF
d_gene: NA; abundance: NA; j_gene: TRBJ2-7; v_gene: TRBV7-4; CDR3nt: TGTGCCAGCCCCCGGGCGCTAGACGTTCGCGAGCAGTACTTC; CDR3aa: CASPRALDVREQYF
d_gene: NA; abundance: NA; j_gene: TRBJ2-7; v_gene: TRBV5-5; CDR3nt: TGTGCCAGCAGCTCACAGGGTAGCTCCTACGAGCAGTACTTC; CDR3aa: CASSSQGSSYEQYF
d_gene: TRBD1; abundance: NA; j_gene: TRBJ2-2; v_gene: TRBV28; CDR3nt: TGTGCCAGCAGTGCATACACGGAGGACAGGGGTAACACCGGGGAGCTGTTTTTT; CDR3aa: CASSAYTEDRGNTGELFF
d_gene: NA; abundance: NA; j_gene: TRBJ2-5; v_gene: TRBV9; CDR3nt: TGTGCCAGCAGCGCCGGAGGGATCCAAGAGACCCAGTACTTC; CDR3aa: CASSAGGIQETQYF
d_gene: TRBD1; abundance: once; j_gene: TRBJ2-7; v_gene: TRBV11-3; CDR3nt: TGTGCCAGCAGCCGCACCGGACAGGGGGGGTCCTACGAGCAGTACTTC; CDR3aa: CASSRTGQGGSYEQYF
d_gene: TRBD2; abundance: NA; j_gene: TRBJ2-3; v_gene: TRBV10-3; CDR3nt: TGTGCCATCACGGCGGGAGGGGGCACAGATACGCAGTATTTT; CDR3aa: CAITAGGGTDTQYF
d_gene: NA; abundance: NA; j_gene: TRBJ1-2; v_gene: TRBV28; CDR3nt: TGTGCCAGCAGTTTCCGTAGTATCTATGGCTACACCTTC; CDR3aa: CASSFRSIYGYTF
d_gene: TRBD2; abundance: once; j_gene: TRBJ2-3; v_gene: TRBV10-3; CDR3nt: TGTGCCATCAGTGAGTCGACTAGCGGGAGAAGGACAGATACGCAGTATTTT; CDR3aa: CAISESTSGRRTDTQYF
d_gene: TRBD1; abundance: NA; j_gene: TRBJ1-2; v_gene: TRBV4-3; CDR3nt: TGCGCCAGCAGCCAAGAATACGGGACAGCAGACCCCCCTACTTCTGGCTACACCTTC; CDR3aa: CASSQEYGTADPPTSGYTF
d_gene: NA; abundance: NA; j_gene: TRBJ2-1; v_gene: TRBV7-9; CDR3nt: TGTGCCAGCAGCTTGGGCCCAGGGAAGTTCTTC; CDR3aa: CASSLGPGKFF
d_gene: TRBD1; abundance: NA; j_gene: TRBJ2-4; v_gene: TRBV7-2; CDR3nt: TGTGCCAGCAGCTTGGGGGACAGGGGAAACATTCAGTACTTC; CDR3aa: CASSLGDRGNIQYF
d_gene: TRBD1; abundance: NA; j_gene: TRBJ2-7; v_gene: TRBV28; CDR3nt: TGTGCCAGCAGACCCCAGGACAGGGGGCTATACGAGCAGTACTTC; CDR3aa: CASRPQDRGLYEQYF
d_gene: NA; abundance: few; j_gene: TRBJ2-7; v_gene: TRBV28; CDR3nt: TGTGCCAGCAGTTTATTTGGGGGACCAGGCGAGCAGTACTTC; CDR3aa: CASSLFGGPGEQYF